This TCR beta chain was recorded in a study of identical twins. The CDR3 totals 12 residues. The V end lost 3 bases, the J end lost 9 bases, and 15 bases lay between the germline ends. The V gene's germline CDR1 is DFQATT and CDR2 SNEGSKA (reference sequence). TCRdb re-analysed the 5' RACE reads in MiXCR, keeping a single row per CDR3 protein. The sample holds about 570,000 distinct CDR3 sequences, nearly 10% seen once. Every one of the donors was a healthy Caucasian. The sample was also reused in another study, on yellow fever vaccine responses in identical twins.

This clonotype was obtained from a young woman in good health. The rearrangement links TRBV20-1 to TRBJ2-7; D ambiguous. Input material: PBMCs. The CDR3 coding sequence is TGCAGTGCTAGTCGCGCTGAGGCCCGGCAGTACTTC. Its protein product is CSASRAEARQYF.